The following is a T cell receptor beta chain sequence with its context. Its antigen remains unidentified. The CDR3 is 15 residues long. The junction had 7 bases not matched to a gene; V was cut back by 1 base and J by 5 bases. Germline loops: CDR1 SGHTA, CDR2 FQGNSA. Using its own MiXCR run on the reads, TCRdb lists one record per CDR3 protein. The table lists 600,000 to 700,000 distinct CDR3 sequences, roughly 36% of them singletons. This sample was included in a study of T cell repertoires in cytomegalovirus infection. The sample here was cultured PBMCs, taken from culture after CMV antigen stimulation. The chain uses TRBV7-2 and TRBJ2-5; 7 nucleotides line up with TRBD2. This sequence was found in a human donor in good health (CMV status not recorded). Some clones in this sample may be carry-over from other donors' samples. This chain's CDR3 is CASSLVAGEVETQYF. The DNA of the CDR3 is TGTGCCAGCAGCTTAGTTGCGGGGGAGGTGGAGACCCAGTACTTC. Full variable domain (missing parts from reference TRBV7-2 and TRBJ2-5): GAGVSQSPSNKVTEKGKDVELRCDPISGHTALYWYRQSLGQGLEFLIYFQGNSAPDKSGLPSDRFSAERTGGSVSTLTIQRTQQEDSAVYLCASSLVAGEVETQYFGPGTRLLVL.